The T cell receptor beta chain described here comes from a study of cytomegalovirus exposure and HLA in healthy donors. Findings and caveats of the study: Specificity of a few CMV-associated chains for CMV antigens was verified in vitro. The presence/absence work took it that sequencing depth was about the same across donors. Researchers had no immune exposure information except CMV serostatus available.

As regards this clone: Its matching antigen is unknown.

Amplification used 60 Vbeta primers and 13 Jbeta primers. Clones were read by immunoSEQ multiplex PCR, and TCRdb kept only the in-frame ones, dropping some. The sample has more than 60,000 clones; about 78% are singletons. The material sequenced was PBMCs. The TCR originated in a woman between 40 and 55 years old in good health and CMV-seropositive.

Written as DNA, the CDR3 is TGTGCCAGCAGCGGTTCCCGAGGCTCCTACGAGCAGTACTTC. Protein sequence: CASSGSRGSYEQYF. The chain has TRBV5-6 and TRBJ2-7; D not resolved. The length of the CDR3 is 14 residues. V lost 4 bases to trimming and J lost 0 bases, with 11 bases between them. Germline V gene sequence: CDR1 SGHDT, CDR2 YYEEEE.